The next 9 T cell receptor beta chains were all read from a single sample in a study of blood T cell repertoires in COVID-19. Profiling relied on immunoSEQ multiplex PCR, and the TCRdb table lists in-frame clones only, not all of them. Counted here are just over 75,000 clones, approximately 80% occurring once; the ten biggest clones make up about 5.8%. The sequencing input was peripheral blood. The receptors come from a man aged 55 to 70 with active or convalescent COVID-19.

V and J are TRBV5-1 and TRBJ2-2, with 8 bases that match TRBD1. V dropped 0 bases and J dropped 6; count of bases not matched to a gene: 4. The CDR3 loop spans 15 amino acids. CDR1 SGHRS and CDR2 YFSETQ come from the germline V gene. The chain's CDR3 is CASSLETGVAGELFF. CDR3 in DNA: TGCGCCAGCAGCTTGGAGACAGGGGTGGCCGGGGAGCTGTTTTTT.

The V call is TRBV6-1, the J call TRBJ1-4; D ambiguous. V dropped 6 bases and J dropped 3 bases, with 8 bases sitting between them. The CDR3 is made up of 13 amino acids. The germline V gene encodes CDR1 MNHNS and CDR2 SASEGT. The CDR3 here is CASSPRANEKLFF. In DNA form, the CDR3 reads TGTGCCAGCAGCCCCCGGGCTAATGAAAAACTGTTTTTT.

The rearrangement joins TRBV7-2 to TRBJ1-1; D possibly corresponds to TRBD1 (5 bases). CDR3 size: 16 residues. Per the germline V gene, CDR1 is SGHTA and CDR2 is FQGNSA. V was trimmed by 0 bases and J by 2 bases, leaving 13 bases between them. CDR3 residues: CASSLAMPGINTEAFF. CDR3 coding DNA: TGTGCCAGCAGCTTAGCGATGCCAGGGATTAACACTGAAGCTTTCTTT.

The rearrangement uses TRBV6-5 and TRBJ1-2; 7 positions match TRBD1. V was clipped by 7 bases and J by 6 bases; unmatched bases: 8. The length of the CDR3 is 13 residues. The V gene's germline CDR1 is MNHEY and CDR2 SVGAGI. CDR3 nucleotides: TGTGCCAGCACCCCGACAGGGCCAGATGGCTACACCTTC. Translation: CASTPTGPDGYTF.

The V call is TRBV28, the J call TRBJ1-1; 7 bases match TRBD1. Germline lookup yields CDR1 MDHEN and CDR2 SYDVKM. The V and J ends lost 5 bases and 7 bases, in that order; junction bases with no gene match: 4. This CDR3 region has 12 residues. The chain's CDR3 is CASSTDRVEAFF. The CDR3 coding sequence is TGTGCCAGCAGTACTGACAGGGTTGAAGCTTTCTTT.

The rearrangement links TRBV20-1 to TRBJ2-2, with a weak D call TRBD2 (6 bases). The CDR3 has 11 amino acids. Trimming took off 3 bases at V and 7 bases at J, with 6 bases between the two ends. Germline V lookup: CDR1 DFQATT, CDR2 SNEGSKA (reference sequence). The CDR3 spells CSARGGGELFF. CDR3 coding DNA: TGCAGTGCTAGGGGAGGCGGGGAGCTGTTTTTT.

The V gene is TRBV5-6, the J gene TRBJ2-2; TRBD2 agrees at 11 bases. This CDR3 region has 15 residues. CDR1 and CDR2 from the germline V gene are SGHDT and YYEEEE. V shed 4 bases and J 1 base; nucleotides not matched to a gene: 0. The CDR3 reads CASSGLAGNTGELFF. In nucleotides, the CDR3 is TGTGCCAGCAGCGGACTAGCGGGGAACACCGGGGAGCTGTTTTTT. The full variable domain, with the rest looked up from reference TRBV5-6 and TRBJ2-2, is DAGVTQSPTHLIKTRGQQVTLRCSPKSGHDTVSWYQQALGQGPQFIFQYYEEEERQRGNFPDRFSGHQFPNYSSELNVNALLLGDSALYLCASSGLAGNTGELFFGEGSRLTVL.

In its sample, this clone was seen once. CDR3: CASSPSGGLNTDTQYF. The CDR3 DNA sequence: TGTGCCAGCAGCCCTAGCGGGGGGCTCAACACAGATACGCAGTATTTT. This chain connects TRBV5-4 to TRBJ2-3, with 11 positions matching TRBD2. This CDR3 has 16 amino acids. Trimming took 4 bases from V and 2 from J; bases not matched to a gene: 6. From germline, CDR1 is SGHNT and CDR2 YYREEE (reference sequence). Combining the CDR3 with reference TRBV5-4 and TRBJ2-3 gives the whole variable domain ETGVTQSPTHLIKTRGQQVTLRCSSQSGHNTVSWYQQALGQGPQFIFQYYREEENGRGNFPPRFSGLQFPNYSSELNVNALELDDSALYLCASSPSGGLNTDTQYFGPGTRLTVL.

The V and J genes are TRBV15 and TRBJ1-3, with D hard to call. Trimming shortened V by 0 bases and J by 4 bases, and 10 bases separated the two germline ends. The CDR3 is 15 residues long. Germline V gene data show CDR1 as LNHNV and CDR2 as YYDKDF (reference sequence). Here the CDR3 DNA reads TGTGCCACCAGCAGAGAGCGGTTAACCGGAAACACCATATATTTT. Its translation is CATSRERLTGNTIYF.